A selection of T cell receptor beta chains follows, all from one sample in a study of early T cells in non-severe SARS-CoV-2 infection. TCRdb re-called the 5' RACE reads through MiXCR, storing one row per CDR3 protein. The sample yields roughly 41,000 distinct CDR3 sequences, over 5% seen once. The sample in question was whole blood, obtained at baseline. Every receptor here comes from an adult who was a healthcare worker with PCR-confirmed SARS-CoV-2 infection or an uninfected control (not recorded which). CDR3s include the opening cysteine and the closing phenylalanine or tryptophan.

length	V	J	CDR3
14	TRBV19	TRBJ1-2	CASSKLGQLFGYTF
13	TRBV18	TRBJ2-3	CASSPPSTDTQYF
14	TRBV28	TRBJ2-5	CASSLPTKQETQYF
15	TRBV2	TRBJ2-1	CASGGLAGKYNEQFF
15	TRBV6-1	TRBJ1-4	CASSETGGFGEKLFF
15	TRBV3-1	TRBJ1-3	CASSPIGQTGNTIYF
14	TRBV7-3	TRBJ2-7	CASSYGGPTYEQYF
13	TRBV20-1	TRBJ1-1	CSLNSDPGTEAFF
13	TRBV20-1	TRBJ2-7	CSATRDVSYEQYF
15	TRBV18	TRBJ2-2	CASSPDGRAGGELFF
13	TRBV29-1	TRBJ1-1	CSVEQTMNTEAFF
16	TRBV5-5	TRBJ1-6	CASSLGRAAYNSPLHF
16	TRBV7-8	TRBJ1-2	CASSLFLVPANYGYTF
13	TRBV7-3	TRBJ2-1	CASRADSFNEQFF
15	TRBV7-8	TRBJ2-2	CASRLAGMNTGELFF
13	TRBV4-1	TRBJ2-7	CASSRGGPDEQYF
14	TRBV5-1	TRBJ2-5	CASSLTGAQETQYF
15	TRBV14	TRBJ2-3	CASSLESPHIDTQYF
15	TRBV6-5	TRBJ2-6	CASNRQGVGANVLTF
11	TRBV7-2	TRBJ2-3	CASSFTDTQYF
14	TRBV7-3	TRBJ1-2	CASSLTPDTYGYTF
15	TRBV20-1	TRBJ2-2	CSASRLAGGIGELFF
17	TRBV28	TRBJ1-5	CASSPPRTGDGNQPQHF